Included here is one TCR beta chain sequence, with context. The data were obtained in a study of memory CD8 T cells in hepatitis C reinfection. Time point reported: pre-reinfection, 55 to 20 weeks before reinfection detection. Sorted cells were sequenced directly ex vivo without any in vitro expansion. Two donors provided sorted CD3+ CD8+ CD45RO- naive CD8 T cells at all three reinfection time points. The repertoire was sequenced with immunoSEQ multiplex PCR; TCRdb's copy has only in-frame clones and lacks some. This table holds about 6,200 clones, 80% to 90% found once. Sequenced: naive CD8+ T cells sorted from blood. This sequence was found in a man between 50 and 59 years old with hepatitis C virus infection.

The CDR3 region is CASSELAGVGDTQYF. The CDR3 DNA is TGTGCCAGCAGTGAACTAGCGGGAGTCGGAGATACGCAGTATTTT. The rearrangement links TRBV11-1 to TRBJ2-3, with 11 bases matching TRBD2. Per germline, CDR1 SGHAT and CDR2 FQDESV (reference sequence). The trim removed 6 bases at V and 5 bases at J, leaving 7 bases unmatched. This CDR3 spans 15 amino acids.